The T cell receptor (beta chain) under discussion was sequenced for a study of Tregs in tolerant kidney transplant recipients. Note on this clone: The read gets to within 3 residues of the CDR3 end, and the germline J gene fills in the rest.

CDR3 length: 11 amino acids. Germline CDR1 SGHTA, CDR2 FQGTGA. The V end lost 4 bases, the J end lost 6 bases, and 7 bases lay between the germline ends. Using immunoSEQ multiplex PCR, the repertoire was profiled, and TCRdb retains in-frame clones only, with some absent. The sample's table shows 30,000 or so clones. The sequence was collected from a human donor who received a combined kidney and bone marrow transplant. The specimen comprised CD8+ T cells from blood, sampled before the transplant. The chain carries TRBV7-3 and TRBJ2-7; D is unclear. Here the CDR3 reads CASSSGREQYF. CDR3 bases read: TGTGCCAGCAGCTCCGGTCGCGAG.